This T cell receptor beta chain originates from a study of cytomegalovirus exposure and HLA in healthy donors. On the study more broadly: Researchers previously reported finding 117 million unique TCR beta sequences from roughly 200 million T cells.

Deletions cut 1 base from V and 2 bases from J, with 9 bases between. The CDR3 is 14 amino acids. CDR1 and CDR2 (germline): KGHSH, LQKENI. PCR involved 60 Vbeta and 13 Jbeta primers. Only in-frame clones appear in the TCRdb table, and some are missing; sequencing was by immunoSEQ multiplex PCR. Here the sample spans under 150,000 clones, around three quarters being singletons. V usage is TRBV18 and J usage is TRBJ2-7; D possibly corresponds to TRBD1 (5 bases). The source is a woman in her twenties or thirties in good health and CMV-seropositive. The source material was PBMCs. The CDR3 reads CASSPRARAYEQYF. In DNA form, the CDR3 reads TGTGCCAGCTCACCACGGGCCAGGGCCTACGAGCAGTACTTC.